This TCR beta chain came from a study of shared T cell receptors in the human thymus (dated by TCRdb to the early 2020s). Regarding the research as a whole: The study examined how self-reactive, shared T-cell receptor alpha chains are generated in the human thymus.

Receptors were amplified or captured by the immunoSEQ multiplex PCR assay. TCRdb carries this immuneACCESS record with in-frame sequences only. Its versions omit some clonotypes, under half of them owing to an unresolved V gene in the studies checked, with the rest unexplained. Counted in this sample were 600,000 or so clones; more than 75% of them appeared once. The ten largest clonotypes hold over 0.008% of the sample. The CDR3 goes from the cysteine to the phenylalanine over 14 residues. Only the CDR3 region is kept as DNA, spanning 42 bases read in frame from base 1. Trimming leaves V shorter by 9 bases and J shorter by 4 bases, with the junction holding 10 bases beyond the gene matches. CDR1 and CDR2 are read off the germline V gene as LGHNA and YNFKEQ. Points on this clone: Its antigen specificity is not known. No much larger clone is present one base from it, and per-base qualities are unavailable.

These same data were also listed under a study on human thymus T cells. Reported in the second study: In Finland, the donors were immunologically healthy infants who were having open corrective cardiac surgery for congenital heart defects. Thymus tissue was obtained as surgical resects removed during corrective cardiac surgery. Both the thymic and the peripheral blood repertoires appeared to show biased V and J gene segment usage. According to the related research, thymic TCR repertoires were highly overlapping among unrelated individuals. The study described the TCR alpha and beta repertoires in roughly 8 infant thymus samples and a few matching peripheral blood samples. Donor ages ranged from roughly 7 to 250 days, and the cohort comprised six or seven male and a couple of female infants. Thymocytes were released mechanically from tissue and stored at -70 °C as pellets of roughly 8.5-32 million cells. A QIAsymphony instrument was used to extract genomic DNA from the frozen cell pellets. The immunoSEQ multiplex PCR assay was used to amplify the TCRB and TCRAD loci from a standardized quantity of quality-controlled genomic DNA. The V(D)J region was spanned by amplicons of a length sufficient to cover the CDR3 and to identify V and J genes. Through the commercial immunoSEQ service, the amplicons were sequenced on an Illumina platform. Primer bias and sequencing errors were corrected as previously described, and TCRAD and TCRB definitions were based on the IMGT database. Analysis of the repertoires was done with immunoSEQ Analyzer 3.0 and VDJTools and included basic statistics, V/J segment usage, diversity estimates, rarefaction and pairwise overlap. To estimate diversity, the Chao1, ChaoE, Efron-Thisted, Shannon and inverse Simpson indices were applied, and diversity was also estimated on datasets down-sampled to the smallest sample. Repertoire overlap was assessed by strict matching of CDR3 nucleotide sequence, V gene and J gene, and clustering was done by Jaccard-based multidimensional scaling. Thymus samples yielded on average roughly 840,000 unique TCRB clonotypes, compared with 75,000 to 100,000 from blood samples.

Recombination connected TRBV4-2 to TRBJ1-1; 8 bases in the middle match TRBD1. Input material: thymocytes. This sequence was found in a boy younger than two with a congenital heart defect. Donor details come from another sample of the same person, matched by shared clones. The sequenced DNA: TGTGCCAGTCAGGGCAGGGGGCTAAGCACTGAAGCTTTCTTT. Its coded protein is CASQGRGLSTEAFF.